This T cell receptor beta chain is from a study of T cell repertoires in cytomegalovirus infection. Study-wide background: Indications came from public TCR beta signatures; they pointed to CMV infection and to a matching HLA type.

TCRdb passed the reads through MiXCR, listing each CDR3 protein once. The table shows about 530,000 distinct CDR3 sequences, with 26% occurring only once. The CDR3 length is 15 residues. Germline V gene sequence: CDR1 LGHNT, CDR2 FRNRAP. The V gene lost 0 bases and the J gene lost 4 bases, with 12 bases spanning the gap. The source of this sequence is a human donor in good health (CMV status not recorded). Some clones in this sample may be carry-over from other donors' samples. The sequenced material came from PBMCs. The chain employs TRBV12-5 and TRBJ1-2; possibly TRBD1 for D (5 bases). CDR3 nucleotide sequence: TGTGCTAGTGGTTTGGTAGTTGGGGGGATCTATGGCTACACCTTC. Amino acids: CASGLVVGGIYGYTF. Supplemented by reference TRBV12-5 and TRBJ1-2, the full variable domain reads DARVTQTPRHKVTEMGQEVTMRCQPILGHNTVFWYRQTMMQGLELLAYFRNRAPLDDSGMPKDRFSAEMPDATLATLKIQPSEPRDSAVYFCASGLVVGGIYGYTFGSGTRLTVV.